The rows below give T cell receptor beta chains drawn from one sample of a study of blood T cell repertoires in COVID-19. TCRdb's table, derived via immunoSEQ multiplex PCR, lists solely in-frame clones and lacks some. Found here are about 190,000 clones, around 85% of them singletons; the top ten hold around 3.5%. The sequenced material came from PBMCs or T cells enriched from blood (not recorded which). These receptor sequences come from a woman under 40 who had recovered from COVID-19. Both conserved end residues are part of each CDR3. The D gene is left open where the match is weak. Expanded clones are given a class, and other clones once, few, many or no size at all.

clone size: -; CDR3 length: 14; J gene: TRBJ2-1; V gene: TRBV5-5; D gene: -; CDR3 DNA: TGTGCCAGCAGCTTGTCCTCAGGGCCAAATGAGCAGTTCTTC; CDR3 protein: CASSLSSGPNEQFF
clone size: -; CDR3 length: 16; J gene: TRBJ1-3; V gene: TRBV19; D gene: -; CDR3 DNA: TGTGCCAGTAGTATAACCCGACAGGCCTCTGGAAACACCATATATTTT; CDR3 protein: CASSITRQASGNTIYF
clone size: -; CDR3 length: 11; J gene: TRBJ2-1; V gene: TRBV27; D gene: -; CDR3 DNA: TGTGCCACCGAGGGAGTCGATGAGCAGTTCTTC; CDR3 protein: CATEGVDEQFF
clone size: -; CDR3 length: 15; J gene: TRBJ1-1; V gene: TRBV28; D gene: -; CDR3 DNA: TGTGCCAGCAGGCGAGGCGGGGTGTTGAACACTGAAGCTTTCTTT; CDR3 protein: CASRRGGVLNTEAFF
clone size: -; CDR3 length: 13; J gene: TRBJ1-3; V gene: TRBV27; D gene: -; CDR3 DNA: TGTGCCAGCATGAGAGGGAATGGAAACACCATATATTTT; CDR3 protein: CASMRGNGNTIYF
clone size: -; CDR3 length: 15; J gene: TRBJ2-3; V gene: TRBV11-3; D gene: TRBD2; CDR3 DNA: TGTGCCAGCAGCCATAGCGGGAGGGAGCAAGATACGCAGTATTTT; CDR3 protein: CASSHSGREQDTQYF
clone size: -; CDR3 length: 14; J gene: TRBJ2-3; V gene: TRBV6-2/TRBV6-3; D gene: -; CDR3 DNA: TGTGCCAGCAGTACCCTGACTAGGGTTGATACGCAGTATTTT; CDR3 protein: CASSTLTRVDTQYF
clone size: -; CDR3 length: 13; J gene: TRBJ2-3; V gene: TRBV27; D gene: -; CDR3 DNA: TGTGCCAGCACACAGGTTAGCACAGATACGCAGTATTTT; CDR3 protein: CASTQVSTDTQYF
clone size: -; CDR3 length: 15; J gene: TRBJ1-5; V gene: TRBV7-2; D gene: TRBD1; CDR3 DNA: TGTGCCAGCAGCTTTCAGGGGGCCCTCAATCAGCCCCAGCATTTT; CDR3 protein: CASSFQGALNQPQHF
clone size: -; CDR3 length: 13; J gene: TRBJ1-4; V gene: TRBV5-5; D gene: -; CDR3 DNA: TGTGCCAGCAGCTTAACTACTAATGAAAAACTGTTTTTT; CDR3 protein: CASSLTTNEKLFF
clone size: -; CDR3 length: 15; J gene: TRBJ1-1; V gene: TRBV5-1; D gene: -; CDR3 DNA: TGCGCCAGCAGCTGGGAACAGGGATTGGGCACTGAAGCTTTCTTT; CDR3 protein: CASSWEQGLGTEAFF
clone size: -; CDR3 length: 15; J gene: TRBJ2-2; V gene: TRBV11-1; D gene: TRBD1; CDR3 DNA: TGTGCCAGCAGCTTAAGCAGGGGGCTTGGCGGGGAGCTGTTTTTT; CDR3 protein: CASSLSRGLGGELFF
clone size: once; CDR3 length: 13; J gene: TRBJ1-1; V gene: TRBV27; D gene: -; CDR3 DNA: TGTGCCAGCAGTTTGGGGGCGACCACTGAAGCTTTCTTT; CDR3 protein: CASSLGATTEAFF
clone size: -; CDR3 length: 15; J gene: TRBJ2-2; V gene: TRBV15; D gene: -; CDR3 DNA: TGTGCCACCAGCAGTTCAGGACAGTTCACCGGGGAGCTGTTTTTT; CDR3 protein: CATSSSGQFTGELFF
clone size: -; CDR3 length: 16; J gene: TRBJ1-1; V gene: TRBV5-4; D gene: TRBD1; CDR3 DNA: TGTGCCAGCAAGTTTGGACAGGGCTTTCGGAACACTGAAGCTTTCTTT; CDR3 protein: CASKFGQGFRNTEAFF
clone size: -; CDR3 length: 15; J gene: TRBJ1-4; V gene: TRBV6-5; D gene: TRBD1; CDR3 DNA: TGTGCCAGCAGTTCGCCGGGACAGCCTAATGAAAAACTGTTTTTT; CDR3 protein: CASSSPGQPNEKLFF
clone size: many; CDR3 length: 12; J gene: TRBJ2-7; V gene: TRBV7-2; D gene: -; CDR3 DNA: TGTGCCAGCGGGTATGGGGGGTACGAGCAGTACTTC; CDR3 protein: CASGYGGYEQYF
clone size: -; CDR3 length: 12; J gene: TRBJ1-2; V gene: TRBV28; D gene: -; CDR3 DNA: TGTGCCAGCAGTTCGGACAGCTATGGCTACACCTTC; CDR3 protein: CASSSDSYGYTF
clone size: -; CDR3 length: 15; J gene: TRBJ1-1; V gene: TRBV7-8; D gene: -; CDR3 DNA: TGTGCCAGCAGCGAACAAAGGGCAGGGGACACTGAAGCTTTCTTT; CDR3 protein: CASSEQRAGDTEAFF